This T cell receptor beta chain was identified during a study of CD8 T cells in ankylosing spondylitis. Notes on the study in general: Typical of ankylosing spondylitis blood, it appeared, was a TCR beta motif of under 10 highly homologous variants.

The CDR3 is 17 amino acids. V shed 0 bases, J shed 2 bases, and the junction held 9 bases outside the gene matches. Germline loops: CDR1 DFQATT, CDR2 SNEGSKA (reference sequence). This clonotype was found many times. Its specificity is unknown. TCRdb ran MiXCR on the 5' RACE reads and lists one entry per CDR3 protein. The sample contains hundreds of thousands of distinct CDR3 sequences, about 9.1% of which appear only once. The source is a male donor with ankylosing spondylitis or in good health (not recorded which). This rearrangement joins TRBV20-1 to TRBJ2-3, with TRBD2 matching 9 bases. Specimen: blood, either unsorted or a sorted T cell fraction (not recorded which). The CDR3 spells CSARDSLAGYITDTQYF. The CDR3 DNA reads TGCAGTGCTAGAGATTCCCTAGCGGGGTATATCACAGATACGCAGTATTTT.